These 19 T cell receptor beta chains were all obtained from the same sample, sequenced in a study of blood T cell repertoires in COVID-19 (dated by TCRdb to the early 2020s). The receptor library was made with the immunoSEQ multiplex PCR assay. What TCRdb holds here is the immuneACCESS table cut down to in-frame rearrangements. Part of the clones is not present; checked against another copy, under half of the missing clones reflect an unresolved V gene, and the others are unexplained. The sample table shows 80,000 or so clones, and 81% are seen once. Of the sample, 44% falls within the top ten clones. Input material: peripheral blood. All receptors come from a man older than 75 with acute or convalescent COVID-19.

The table lists this clone with a few counts. This chain joins TRBV27 and TRBJ2-6, with a tentative D call TRBD1 (5 bases). There are 15 residues in the CDR3. The germline V and J ends were trimmed by 5 bases and 2 bases, with 10 bases remaining between them. Germline CDR1 and CDR2: MNHEY and SMNVEV (reference sequence). CDR3: CASSIQGTGANVLTF. The CDR3 DNA sequence: TGTGCCAGCAGTATCCAGGGTACTGGGGCCAACGTCCTGACTTTC. Full variable domain (missing parts from reference TRBV27 and TRBJ2-6): EAQVTQNPRYLITVTGKKLTVTCSQNMNHEYMSWYRQDPGLGLRQIYYSMNVEVTDKGDVPEGYKVSRKEKRNFPLILESPSPNQTSLYFCASSIQGTGANVLTFGAGSRLTVL.

This chain connects TRBV19 to TRBJ2-1; 8 nucleotides align to TRBD1. Germline CDR1 and CDR2: LNHDA and SQIVND (reference sequence). The V segment lost 5 bases and the J segment 2 bases; nucleotides outside the gene matches: 5. This CDR3 contains 15 residues. The CDR3 bases are TGTGCCAGTAGTCCAAGACAGGGGCCCTACAATGAGCAGTTCTTC. This codes for CASSPRQGPYNEQFF.

The chain links TRBV19 to TRBJ1-2; weak D call: TRBD1 (5 bases). CDR3 size: 15 residues. V gave up 3 bases and J gave up 4 bases, with 15 bases separating them. Germline V lookup: CDR1 LNHDA, CDR2 SQIVND (reference sequence). The CDR3 loop is CASSIFPPGLYGYTF. The CDR3 DNA reads TGTGCCAGTAGTATCTTCCCACCGGGACTCTATGGCTACACCTTC.

CDR3 sequence: CASSPGGAGTQYF. In DNA, the CDR3 is TGCGCCAGCAGCCCGGGTGGTGCGGGGACCCAGTACTTC. The chain is built from TRBV5-1 and TRBJ2-5; a weak D match, TRBD2 (5 bases). The CDR3 covers 13 residues. Germline V gene data show CDR1 as SGHRS and CDR2 as YFSETQ. V lost 4 bases and J 7 bases, leaving 14 bases between the germline ends.

This chain uses TRBV2 with TRBJ1-5; 9 nucleotides match TRBD1. There are 15 residues in the CDR3. The V gene end was trimmed by 8 bases and the J gene end by 2 bases; junction bases not matched to a gene: 7. Germline V gene lookup returns CDR1 SNHLY and CDR2 FYNNEI. Here the CDR3 reads CASSRGQGGNQPQHF. Here the CDR3 DNA reads TGTGCCAGCTCCCGGGGACAGGGAGGCAATCAGCCCCAGCATTTT. Based on the CDR3 plus reference TRBV2 and TRBJ1-5, the full variable domain is EPEVTQTPSHQVTQMGQEVILRCVPISNHLYFYWYRQILGQKVEFLVSFYNNEISEKSEIFDDQFSVERPDGSNFTLKIRSTKLEDSAMYFCASSRGQGGNQPQHFGDGTRLSIL.

This rearrangement joins TRBV5-1 to TRBJ2-1; 8 positions match TRBD2. CDR1 and CDR2 (germline): SGHRS, YFSETQ. The length of the CDR3 is 17 residues. The V gene end was trimmed by 1 base and the J gene end by 2 bases; junction bases not matched to a gene: 8. For the CDR3, the DNA is TGCGCCAGCAGCTTGCTGCGGGGGGCAGGGGCCTACAATGAGCAGTTCTTC. Its translation is CASSLLRGAGAYNEQFF.

The chain is built from TRBV29-1 and TRBJ1-3, with D possibly being TRBD1 (6 bases). V lost 5 bases and J lost 1, with 9 bases in between. There are 13 residues in the CDR3. Per germline, CDR1 SQVTM and CDR2 ANQGSEA. Here the CDR3 DNA reads TGCAGCGTTAAACAGGGTTCTGGAAACACCATATATTTT. It encodes CSVKQGSGNTIYF.

The V gene is TRBV20-1, the J gene TRBJ2-1; TRBD1 might be the D (6 bases). V was cut by 3 bases and J by 3 bases, with 9 bases left in between. CDR1 is DFQATT and CDR2 is SNEGSKA in the germline V gene (reference sequence). There are 13 residues in the CDR3. The DNA of the CDR3 is TGCAGTGCTAGTACAGGGCTCTACAATGAGCAGTTCTTC. Translated: CSASTGLYNEQFF.

The CDR3 DNA is TGTGCCACCAGTGACCCCTTGAGGGCCCGGGAGACCCAGTACTTC. This translates into CATSDPLRARETQYF. The chain uses TRBV24-1 and TRBJ2-5; weak D call: TRBD2 (5 bases). Trimming cost V 4 bases and J 5 bases, with 16 bases left between them. The CDR3 runs to 15 residues. The germline gives CDR1 KGHDR, CDR2 SFDVKD.

The gene calls are TRBV6-4 and TRBJ2-3; D gene ambiguous. Between the trimmed V and J ends, which lost 2 bases and 0 bases, there was a span of 6 bases. CDR3 length: 14 residues. CDR1 is MRHNA and CDR2 is SNTAGT in the germline V gene. The CDR3 sequence: CASSDSYSTDTQYF. DNA for the CDR3: TGTGCCAGCAGTGACAGCTATAGCACAGATACGCAGTATTTT.

The V call is TRBV28, the J call TRBJ2-1; D is possibly TRBD2 (6 bases). Per the germline V gene, CDR1 is MDHEN and CDR2 is SYDVKM. The CDR3 runs 14 residues. Trimming removed 3 bases from V and 3 bases from J, with 9 bases in between. This CDR3 is CASSFGTGYNEQFF. For the CDR3, the DNA is TGTGCCAGCAGTTTCGGGACTGGCTACAATGAGCAGTTCTTC.

CDR3 amino acids: CASREGYTEAFF. As DNA, the CDR3 is TGTGCCAGCCGGGAGGGGTACACTGAAGCTTTCTTT. This chain links TRBV6-5 with TRBJ1-1, with D perhaps TRBD1 (5 bases). Per the germline V gene, CDR1 is MNHEY and CDR2 is SVGAGI. This CDR3 comprises 12 residues. The V and J ends lost 8 bases and 3 bases respectively, with 10 bases between them.

This clone was observed a few times. The rearrangement links TRBV19 to TRBJ1-1; D is ambiguous. V lost 1 base, J lost 8 bases, and 8 bases lay in between. CDR1 and CDR2 (germline): LNHDA, SQIVND (reference sequence). The CDR3 loop spans 12 amino acids. The DNA for the CDR3 is TGTGCCAGTAGTATAGTACGCGGCGAAGCTTTCTTT. As protein: CASSIVRGEAFF. Looking up the rest from reference TRBV19 and TRBJ1-1 gives the full variable domain: DGGITQSPKYLFRKEGQNVTLSCEQNLNHDAMYWYRQDPGQGLRLIYYSQIVNDFQKGDIAEGYSVSREKKESFPLTVTSAQKNPTAFYLCASSIVRGEAFFGQGTRLTVV.

This chain uses TRBV30 with TRBJ2-3, with D possibly matching TRBD2 (6 bases). V was shortened by 5 bases and J by 2 bases, with 14 bases between the two germline ends. The germline gives CDR1 GTSNPN, CDR2 SVGIG (reference sequence). The CDR3 length is 14 residues. CDR3 sequence reads: CAWAGLHPTDTQYF. The CDR3 nucleotides are TGTGCCTGGGCGGGACTTCATCCCACAGATACGCAGTATTTT.

The chain joins TRBV28 to TRBJ1-3; D is uncertain. This CDR3 spans 14 amino acids. Trimming took off 2 bases at V and 0 bases at J, with 5 bases between the two ends. Germline V gene lookup returns CDR1 MDHEN and CDR2 SYDVKM. The DNA for the CDR3 is TGTGCCAGCAGTTTAACCGGCTCTGGAAACACCATATATTTT. As protein: CASSLTGSGNTIYF. Supplemented by reference TRBV28 and TRBJ1-3, the full variable domain reads DVKVTQSSRYLVKRTGEKVFLECVQDMDHENMFWYRQDPGLGLRLIYFSYDVKMKEKGDIPEGYSVSREKKERFSLILESASTNQTSMYLCASSLTGSGNTIYFGEGSWLTVV.

This clone was found a few times. The genes are TRBV11-2 and TRBJ1-1, with D possibly matching TRBD1 (5 bases). Trimming pared 11 bases from V and 5 bases from J, leaving 21 bases between. The germline V gene has CDR1 SGHAT and CDR2 FQNNGV. There are 14 residues in the CDR3. The CDR3: CAGRESDSGTEAFF. The CDR3 bases are TGTGCCGGACGCGAAAGCGACAGTGGTACTGAAGCTTTCTTT.

The V and J genes are TRBV6-4 and TRBJ1-4; D is perhaps TRBD1 (5 bases). Trimming stripped 10 bases from V and 8 bases from J, with 17 bases between. Germline V gene data show CDR1 as MRHNA and CDR2 as SNTAGT. CDR3 length: 13 residues. This chain's CDR3 is CATSGQGREKLFF. The CDR3 nucleotides are TGTGCCACCTCAGGCCAGGGAAGAGAAAAACTGTTTTTT.

V gene TRBV18 combines with J gene TRBJ1-1; D not resolved. Germline V gene lookup returns CDR1 KGHSH and CDR2 LQKENI. This CDR3 has 16 residues. Trimming removed 5 bases at V and 0 bases at J, with 16 bases between. CDR3 nucleotide sequence: TGTGCCAGCTCATCCACATCGACAACAGTGAACACTGAAGCTTTCTTT. It translates to CASSSTSTTVNTEAFF.

V usage is TRBV3-1 (or the pseudogene TRBV3-2) and J usage is TRBJ1-1; D is possibly TRBD1 (5 bases). Between the trimmed V and J ends, which lost 2 bases and 6 bases, there was a span of 10 bases. Germline V gene sequence: CDR1 LGHDT, CDR2 YNNKEL (reference sequence). The CDR3 sequence is 13 residues long. The CDR3 DNA reads TGTGCCAGCAGCCAAAGTGGGGCGGCTGAAGCTTTCTTT. Encoded protein: CASSQSGAAEAFF.